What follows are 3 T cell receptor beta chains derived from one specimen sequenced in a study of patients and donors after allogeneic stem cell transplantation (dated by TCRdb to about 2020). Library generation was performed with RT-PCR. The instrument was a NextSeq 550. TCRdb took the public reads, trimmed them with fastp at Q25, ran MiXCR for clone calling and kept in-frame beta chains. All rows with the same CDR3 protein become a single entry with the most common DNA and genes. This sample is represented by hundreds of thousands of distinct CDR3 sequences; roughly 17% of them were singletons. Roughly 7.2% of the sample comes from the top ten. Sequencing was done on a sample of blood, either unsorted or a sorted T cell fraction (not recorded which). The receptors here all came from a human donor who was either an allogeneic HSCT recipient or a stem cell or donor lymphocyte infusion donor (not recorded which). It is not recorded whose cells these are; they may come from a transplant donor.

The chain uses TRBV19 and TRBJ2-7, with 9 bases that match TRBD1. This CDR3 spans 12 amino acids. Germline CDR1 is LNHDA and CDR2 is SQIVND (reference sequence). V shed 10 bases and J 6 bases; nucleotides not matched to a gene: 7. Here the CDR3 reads CATGQGSGEQYF. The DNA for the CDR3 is TGTGCCACCGGACAGGGGTCTGGCGAGCAGTACTTC.

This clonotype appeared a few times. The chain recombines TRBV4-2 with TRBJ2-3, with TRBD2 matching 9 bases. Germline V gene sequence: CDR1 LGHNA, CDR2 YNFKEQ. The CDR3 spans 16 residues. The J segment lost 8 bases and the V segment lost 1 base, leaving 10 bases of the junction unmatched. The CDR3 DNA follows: TGTGCCAGCAGCCAAGCCAATGGCGGGGGGGCCGGTACGCAGTATTTT. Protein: CASSQANGGGAGTQYF.

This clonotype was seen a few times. The CDR3 here is CASSPPWDGYEQYF. The CDR3 nucleotides read TGTGCCAGCAGCCCCCCATGGGACGGCTACGAGCAGTACTTC. The chain couples TRBV7-9 to TRBJ2-7, with D perhaps given as TRBD1 or TRBD2 (5 bases each). Germline values: CDR1 SEHNR, CDR2 FQNEAQ (reference sequence). The CDR3 loop spans 14 amino acids. Between the trimmed V and J ends, which lost 5 bases and 3 bases, there was a span of 14 bases.